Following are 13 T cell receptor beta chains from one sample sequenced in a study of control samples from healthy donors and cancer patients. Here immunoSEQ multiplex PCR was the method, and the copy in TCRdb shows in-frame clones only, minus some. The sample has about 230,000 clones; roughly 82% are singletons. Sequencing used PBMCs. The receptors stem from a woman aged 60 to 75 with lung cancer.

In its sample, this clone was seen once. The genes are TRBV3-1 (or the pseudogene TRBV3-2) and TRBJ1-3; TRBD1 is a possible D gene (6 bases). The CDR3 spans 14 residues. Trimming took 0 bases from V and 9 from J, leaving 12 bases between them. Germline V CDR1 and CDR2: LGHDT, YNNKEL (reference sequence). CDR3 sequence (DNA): TGTGCCAGCAGCCAAGAGAACAGGGTCAGCACCATATATTTT. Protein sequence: CASSQENRVSTIYF.

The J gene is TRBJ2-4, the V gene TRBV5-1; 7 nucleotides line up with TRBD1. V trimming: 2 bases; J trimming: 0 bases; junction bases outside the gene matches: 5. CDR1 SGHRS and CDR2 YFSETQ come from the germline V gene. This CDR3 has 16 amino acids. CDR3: CASSFGDRLAKNIQYF. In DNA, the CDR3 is TGCGCCAGCAGCTTTGGGGACAGACTAGCCAAAAACATTCAGTACTTC. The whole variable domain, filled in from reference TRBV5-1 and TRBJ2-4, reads KAGVTQTPRYLIKTRGQQVTLSCSPISGHRSVSWYQQTPGQGLQFLFEYFSETQRNKGNFPGRFSGRQFSNSRSEMNVSTLELGDSALYLCASSFGDRLAKNIQYFGAGTRLSVL.

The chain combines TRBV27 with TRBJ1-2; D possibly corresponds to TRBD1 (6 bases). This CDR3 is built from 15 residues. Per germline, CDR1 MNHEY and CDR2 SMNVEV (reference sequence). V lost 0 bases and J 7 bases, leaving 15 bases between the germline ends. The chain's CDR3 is CASSLSRWGASGYTF. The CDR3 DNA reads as TGTGCCAGCAGTTTATCGAGATGGGGGGCCTCTGGCTACACCTTC.

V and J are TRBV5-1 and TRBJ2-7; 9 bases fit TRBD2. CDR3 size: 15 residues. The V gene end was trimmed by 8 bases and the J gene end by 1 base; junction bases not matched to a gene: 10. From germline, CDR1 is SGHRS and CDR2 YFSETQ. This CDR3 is CASKDQAGGSYEQYF. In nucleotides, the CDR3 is TGCGCCAGTAAAGACCAAGCGGGAGGTTCCTACGAGCAGTACTTC.

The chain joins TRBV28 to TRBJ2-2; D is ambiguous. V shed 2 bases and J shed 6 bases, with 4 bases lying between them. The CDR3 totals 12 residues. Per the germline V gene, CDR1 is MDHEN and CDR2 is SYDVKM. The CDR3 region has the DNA TGTGCCAGCAGTTTAAGCCCCGGGGAGCTGTTTTTT. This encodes CASSLSPGELFF.

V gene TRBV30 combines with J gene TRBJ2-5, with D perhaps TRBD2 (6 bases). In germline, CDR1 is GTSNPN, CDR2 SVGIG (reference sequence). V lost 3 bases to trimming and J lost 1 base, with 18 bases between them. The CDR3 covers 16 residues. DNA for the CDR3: TGTGCCTGGAGCTCGCGGTCCCGGGGGACCCAAGAGACCCAGTACTTC. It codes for CAWSSRSRGTQETQYF.

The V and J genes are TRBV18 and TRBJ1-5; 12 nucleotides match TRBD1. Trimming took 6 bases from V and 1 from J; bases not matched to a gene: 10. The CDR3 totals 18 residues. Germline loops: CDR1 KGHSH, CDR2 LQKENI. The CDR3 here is CASSPGTGGIRSNQPQHF. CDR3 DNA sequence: TGTGCCAGCTCCCCCGGGACAGGGGGCATAAGGAGCAATCAGCCCCAGCATTTT. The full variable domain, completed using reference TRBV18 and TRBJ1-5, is NAGVMQNPRHLVRRRGQEARLRCSPMKGHSHVYWYRQLPEEGLKFMVYLQKENIIDESGMPKERFSAEFPKEGPSILRIQQVVRGDSAAYFCASSPGTGGIRSNQPQHFGDGTRLSIL.

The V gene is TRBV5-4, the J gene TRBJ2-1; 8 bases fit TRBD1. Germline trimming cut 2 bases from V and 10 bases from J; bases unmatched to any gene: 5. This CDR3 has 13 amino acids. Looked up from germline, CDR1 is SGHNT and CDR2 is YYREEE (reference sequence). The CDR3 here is CASSLSRDREQFF. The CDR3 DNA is TGTGCCAGCAGCTTATCCCGGGACAGGGAGCAGTTCTTC.

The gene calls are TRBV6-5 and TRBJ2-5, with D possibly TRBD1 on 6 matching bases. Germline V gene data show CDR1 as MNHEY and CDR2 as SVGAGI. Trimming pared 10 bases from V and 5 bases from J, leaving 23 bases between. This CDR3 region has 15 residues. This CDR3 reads CAIDSPKQGLETQYF. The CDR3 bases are TGTGCCATCGATTCCCCCAAACAGGGATTGGAGACCCAGTACTTC.

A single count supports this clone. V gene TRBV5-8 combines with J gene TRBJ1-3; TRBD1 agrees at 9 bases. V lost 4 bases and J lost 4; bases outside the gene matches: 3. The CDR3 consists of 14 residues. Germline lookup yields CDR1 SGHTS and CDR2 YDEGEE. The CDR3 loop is CASSPGTGGNTIYF. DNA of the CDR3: TGTGCCAGCAGCCCGGGGACAGGGGGAAACACCATATATTTT.

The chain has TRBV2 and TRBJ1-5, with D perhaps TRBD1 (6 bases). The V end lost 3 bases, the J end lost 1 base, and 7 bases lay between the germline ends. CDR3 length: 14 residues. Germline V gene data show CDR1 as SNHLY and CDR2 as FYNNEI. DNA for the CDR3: TGTGCCAGCAGTGACACAGGGAGCAATCAGCCCCAGCATTTT. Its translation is CASSDTGSNQPQHF.

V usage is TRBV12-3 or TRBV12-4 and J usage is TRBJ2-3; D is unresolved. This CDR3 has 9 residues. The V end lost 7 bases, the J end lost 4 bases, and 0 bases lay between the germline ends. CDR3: CASTDTQYF. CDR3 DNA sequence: TGTGCCAGCACAGATACGCAGTATTTT.

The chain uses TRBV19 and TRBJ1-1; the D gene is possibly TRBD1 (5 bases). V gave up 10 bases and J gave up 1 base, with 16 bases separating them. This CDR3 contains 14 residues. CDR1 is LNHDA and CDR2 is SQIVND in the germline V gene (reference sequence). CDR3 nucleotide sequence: TGTGCCATCAAGCCGGGACGGAGGAACACTGAAGCTTTCTTT. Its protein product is CAIKPGRRNTEAFF.